A selection of T cell receptor beta chains follows, all from one sample in a study of T cell repertoires in cytomegalovirus infection. For these TCRs, the target antigens are not known. MiXCR, run by TCRdb on the reads, gives a single entry per CDR3 protein. The table includes hundreds of thousands of distinct CDR3 sequences, 30% to 35% detected once. The specimen comprised cultured PBMCs, sampled from culture after CMV antigen stimulation. The receptors come from a human donor in good health (CMV status not recorded). Some clones in this sample may be carry-over from other donors' samples. Each CDR3 is given without its conserved first and last residue.

CDR3,V,length,J
ASSSRGTNSPLH,TRBV6-5,12,TRBJ1-6
ASSATSGGEGGELF,TRBV6-1,14,TRBJ2-2
ASSQVGGGAGTDTQY,TRBV4-2,15,TRBJ2-3
ASSVGGSGRYSNQPQH,TRBV5-6,16,TRBJ1-5
ASSLGSERWQETQY,TRBV7-6,14,TRBJ2-5
ASSFTGTGVYNEQF,TRBV7-4,14,TRBJ2-1
ASSFTSTYEQY,TRBV27,11,TRBJ2-7
SARPRSGANIQY,TRBV20-1,12,TRBJ2-4
ASSIIGPTEAF,TRBV19,11,TRBJ1-1
ASSLASDGYT,TRBV7-9,10,TRBJ1-2
AISVGLAGSGELF,TRBV10-3,13,TRBJ2-2
ASSLRGTDTGELF,TRBV7-2,13,TRBJ2-2
ASSLDYGGGNQPQH,TRBV7-8,14,TRBJ1-5